This T cell receptor beta chain was sequenced for a study of a mutant IDH1 vaccine in newly diagnosed glioma. Profiled with immunoSEQ multiplex PCR; TCRdb holds only in-frame clones, not every one. The repertoire holds about 94,000 clones, with around 92% as singletons. The V gene's germline CDR1 is PRHDT and CDR2 FYEKMQ (reference sequence). The CDR3 spans 13 residues. V dropped 4 bases and J dropped 5 bases, with 8 bases sitting between them. A note on this clone: The antigen remains unidentified.

Time point described: week 47, end of study. Every vaccine dose comprised 300 ug of mutant IDH1 20-mer peptide plus topical imiquimod. This receptor was taken from a woman between 50 and 59 years old with glioma. The chain links TRBV13 to TRBJ2-2, with D perhaps assigned TRBD1 or TRBD2 (5 bases each). Sequenced here: PBMCs, sampled from a glioma patient whose treatment included an IDH1 peptide vaccine. The CDR3 is CASSYGTTGELFF. The CDR3 nucleotides are TGTGCCAGCAGCTATGGGACGACCGGGGAGCTGTTTTTT.